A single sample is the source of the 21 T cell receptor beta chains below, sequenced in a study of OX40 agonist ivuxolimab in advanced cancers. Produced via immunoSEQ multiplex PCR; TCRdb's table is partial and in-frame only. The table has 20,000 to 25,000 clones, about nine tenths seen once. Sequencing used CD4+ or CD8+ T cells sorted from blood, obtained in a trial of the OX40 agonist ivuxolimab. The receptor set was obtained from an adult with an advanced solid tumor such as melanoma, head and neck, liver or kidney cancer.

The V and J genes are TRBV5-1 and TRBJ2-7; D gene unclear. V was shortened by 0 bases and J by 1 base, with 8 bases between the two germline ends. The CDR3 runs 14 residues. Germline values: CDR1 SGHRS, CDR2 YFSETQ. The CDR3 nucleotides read TGCGCCAGCAGCTTGGCGGCTCAGTCCTACGAGCAGTACTTC. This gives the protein CASSLAAQSYEQYF. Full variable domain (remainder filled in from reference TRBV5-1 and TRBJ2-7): KAGVTQTPRYLIKTRGQQVTLSCSPISGHRSVSWYQQTPGQGLQFLFEYFSETQRNKGNFPGRFSGRQFSNSRSEMNVSTLELGDSALYLCASSLAAQSYEQYFGPGTRLTVT.

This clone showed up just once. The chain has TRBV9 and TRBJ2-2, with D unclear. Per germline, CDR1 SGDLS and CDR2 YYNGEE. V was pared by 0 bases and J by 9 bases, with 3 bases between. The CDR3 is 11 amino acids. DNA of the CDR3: TGTGCCAGCAGCGTAGCCAGGGAGCTGTTTTTT. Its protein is CASSVARELFF.

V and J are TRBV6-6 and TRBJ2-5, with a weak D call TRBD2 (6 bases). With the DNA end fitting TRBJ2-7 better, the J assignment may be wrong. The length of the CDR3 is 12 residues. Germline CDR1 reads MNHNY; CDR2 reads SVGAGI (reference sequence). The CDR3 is CASEGGTYEQYF. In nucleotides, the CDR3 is TGTGCCAGCGAGGGAGGAACCTACGAGCAGTACTTC.

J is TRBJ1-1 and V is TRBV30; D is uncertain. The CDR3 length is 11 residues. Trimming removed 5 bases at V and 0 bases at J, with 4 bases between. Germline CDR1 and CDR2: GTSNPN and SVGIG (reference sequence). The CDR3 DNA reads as TGTGCCTGGGGACTGAACACTGAAGCTTTCTTT. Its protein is CAWGLNTEAFF.

In DNA form, the CDR3 reads TGTGCCAGCAGCCCGAGGACAGTGTCCTCCTACAATGAGCAGTTCTTC. Translating gives CASSPRTVSSYNEQFF. The V and J genes are TRBV16 and TRBJ2-1; D is possibly TRBD1 (6 bases). Germline loops: CDR1 KGHSY, CDR2 FQNENV. Trimming removed 4 bases from V and 0 bases from J, with 13 bases in between. This CDR3 has 16 residues.

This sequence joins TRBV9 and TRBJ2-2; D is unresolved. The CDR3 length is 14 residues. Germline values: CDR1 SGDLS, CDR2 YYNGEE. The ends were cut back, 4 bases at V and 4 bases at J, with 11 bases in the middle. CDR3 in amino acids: CASSPYSFTGELFF. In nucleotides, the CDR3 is TGTGCCAGCAGCCCGTATTCTTTCACCGGGGAGCTGTTTTTT. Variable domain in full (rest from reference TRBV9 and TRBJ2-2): DSGVTQTPKHLITATGQRVTLRCSPRSGDLSVYWYQQSLDQGLQFLIQYYNGEERAKGNILERFSAQQFPDLHSELNLSSLELGDSALYFCASSPYSFTGELFFGEGSRLTVL.

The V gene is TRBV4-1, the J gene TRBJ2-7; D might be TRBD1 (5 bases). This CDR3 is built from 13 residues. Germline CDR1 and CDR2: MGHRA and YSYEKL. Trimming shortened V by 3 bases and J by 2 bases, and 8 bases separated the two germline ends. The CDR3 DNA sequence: TGCGCCAGCAGCCAGACCAGGGCCTACGAGCAGTACTTC. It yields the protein CASSQTRAYEQYF.

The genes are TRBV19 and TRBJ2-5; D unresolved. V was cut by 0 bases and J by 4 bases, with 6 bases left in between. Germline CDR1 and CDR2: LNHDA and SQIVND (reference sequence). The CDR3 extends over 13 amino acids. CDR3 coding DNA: TGTGCCAGTAGTATAGATAGGAGAGAGACCCAGTACTTC. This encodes CASSIDRRETQYF. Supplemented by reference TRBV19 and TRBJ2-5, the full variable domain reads DGGITQSPKYLFRKEGQNVTLSCEQNLNHDAMYWYRQDPGQGLRLIYYSQIVNDFQKGDIAEGYSVSREKKESFPLTVTSAQKNPTAFYLCASSIDRRETQYFGPGTRLLVL.

CDR3 protein: CASSVAKGGIGIYGYTF. The CDR3 DNA sequence: TGTGCCAGCAGCGTAGCTAAGGGGGGGATCGGGATCTATGGCTACACCTTC. This chain links TRBV9 with TRBJ1-2, with D possibly being TRBD1 (6 bases). The CDR3 length is 17 residues. The V gene lost 0 bases and the J gene lost 4 bases, with 19 bases spanning the gap. Germline values: CDR1 SGDLS, CDR2 YYNGEE.

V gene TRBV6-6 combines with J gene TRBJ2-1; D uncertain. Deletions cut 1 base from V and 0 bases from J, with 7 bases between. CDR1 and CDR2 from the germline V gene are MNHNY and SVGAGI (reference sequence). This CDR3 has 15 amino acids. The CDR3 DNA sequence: TGTGCCAGCAGTTACTTGGCGAGCTCCTACAATGAGCAGTTCTTC. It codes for CASSYLASSYNEQFF.

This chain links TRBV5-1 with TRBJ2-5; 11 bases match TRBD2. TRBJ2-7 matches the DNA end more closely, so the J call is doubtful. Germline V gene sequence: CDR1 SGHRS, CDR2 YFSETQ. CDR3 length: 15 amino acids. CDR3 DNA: TGCGCCAGCAGCTTGGGGGGACTAGCGGCTTACGAGCAGTACTTC. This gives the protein CASSLGGLAAYEQYF.

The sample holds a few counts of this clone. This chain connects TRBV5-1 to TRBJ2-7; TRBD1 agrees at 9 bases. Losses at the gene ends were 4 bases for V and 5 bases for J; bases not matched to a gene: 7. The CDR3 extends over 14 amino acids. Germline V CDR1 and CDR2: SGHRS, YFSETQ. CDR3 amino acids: CASSAGTGLHEQYF. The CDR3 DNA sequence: TGCGCCAGCAGCGCCGGGACAGGGTTACACGAGCAGTACTTC.

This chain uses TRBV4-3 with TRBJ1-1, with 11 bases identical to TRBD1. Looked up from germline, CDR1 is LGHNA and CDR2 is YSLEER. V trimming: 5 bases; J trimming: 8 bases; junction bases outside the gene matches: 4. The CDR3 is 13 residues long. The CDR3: CASSWTGGAEAFF. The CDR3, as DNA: TGCGCCAGCAGCTGGACAGGGGGCGCCGAAGCTTTCTTT.

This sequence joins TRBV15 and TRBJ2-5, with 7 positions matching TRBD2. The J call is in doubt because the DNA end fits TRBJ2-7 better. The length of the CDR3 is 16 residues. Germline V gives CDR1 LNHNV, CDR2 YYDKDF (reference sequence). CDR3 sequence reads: CATSRVSLQRGYEQYF. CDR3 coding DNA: TGTGCCACCAGCAGAGTTTCCCTCCAGCGGGGCTACGAGCAGTACTTC.

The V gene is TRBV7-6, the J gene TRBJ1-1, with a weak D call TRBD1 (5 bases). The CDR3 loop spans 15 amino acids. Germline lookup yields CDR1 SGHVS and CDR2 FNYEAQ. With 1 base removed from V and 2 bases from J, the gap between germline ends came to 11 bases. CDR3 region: CASSLEGQGNTEAFF. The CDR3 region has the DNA TGTGCCAGCAGCTTAGAGGGGCAGGGAAACACTGAAGCTTTCTTT.

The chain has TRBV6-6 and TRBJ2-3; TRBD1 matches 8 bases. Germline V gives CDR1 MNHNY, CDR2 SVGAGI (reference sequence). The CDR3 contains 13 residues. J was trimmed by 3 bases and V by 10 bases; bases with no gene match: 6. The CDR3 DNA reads TGTGCCACAAAGTACAGGGGGACAGATACGCAGTATTTT. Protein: CATKYRGTDTQYF.

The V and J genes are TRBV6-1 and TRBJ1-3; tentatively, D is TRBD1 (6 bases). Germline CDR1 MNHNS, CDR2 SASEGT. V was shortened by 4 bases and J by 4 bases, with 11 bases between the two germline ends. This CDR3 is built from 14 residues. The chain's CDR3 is CASSGRGSGNTIYF. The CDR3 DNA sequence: TGTGCCAGCAGTGGGAGGGGGTCCGGAAACACCATATATTTT.

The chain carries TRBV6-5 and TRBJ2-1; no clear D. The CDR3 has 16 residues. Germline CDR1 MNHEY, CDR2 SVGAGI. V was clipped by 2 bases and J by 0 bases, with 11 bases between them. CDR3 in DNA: TGTGCCAGCAGTTACCGCTACCCTGGCTCCTACAATGAGCAGTTCTTC. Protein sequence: CASSYRYPGSYNEQFF.

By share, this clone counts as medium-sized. CDR3: CSVRTGSSEQYF. CDR3 DNA sequence: TGCAGCGTACGGACAGGCTCCAGCGAGCAGTACTTC. The chain employs TRBV29-1 and TRBJ2-7, with 7 bases fitting TRBD1. Germline lookup yields CDR1 SQVTM and CDR2 ANQGSEA. After removal of 6 bases from V and 6 bases from J, the junction contained 8 bases not matched to a gene. The CDR3 loop spans 12 amino acids.

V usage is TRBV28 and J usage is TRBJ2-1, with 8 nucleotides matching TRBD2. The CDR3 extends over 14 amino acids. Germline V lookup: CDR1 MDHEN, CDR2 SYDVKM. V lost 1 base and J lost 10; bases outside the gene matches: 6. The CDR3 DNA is TGTGCCAGCAGTTTATCTGGGACTAGAGCCGAGCAGTTCTTC. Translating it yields CASSLSGTRAEQFF.

The CDR3 sequence is CSVDVFGTSASYEQYF. Here the CDR3 DNA reads TGCAGCGTTGATGTTTTCGGGACTAGCGCTTCCTACGAGCAGTACTTC. The V gene is TRBV29-1, the J gene TRBJ2-7; 10 bases map to TRBD2. The germline gives CDR1 SQVTM, CDR2 ANQGSEA. CDR3 length: 16 amino acids. After removal of 3 bases from V and 1 base from J, the junction contained 9 bases not matched to a gene.